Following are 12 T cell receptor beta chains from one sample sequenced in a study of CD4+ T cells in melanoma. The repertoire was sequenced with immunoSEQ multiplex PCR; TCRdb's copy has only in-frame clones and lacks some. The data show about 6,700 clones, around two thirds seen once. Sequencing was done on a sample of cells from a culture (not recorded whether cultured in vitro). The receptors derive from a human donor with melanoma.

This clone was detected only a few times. The chain's CDR3 is CASMTDTEAFF. In DNA form, the CDR3 reads TGCGCCAGCATGACAGACACTGAAGCTTTCTTT. J is TRBJ1-1 and V is TRBV5-1; maybe TRBD1 (5 bases). Germline CDR1 SGHRS, CDR2 YFSETQ. The CDR3 extends over 11 amino acids. V dropped 6 bases and J dropped 3 bases, with 6 bases sitting between them.

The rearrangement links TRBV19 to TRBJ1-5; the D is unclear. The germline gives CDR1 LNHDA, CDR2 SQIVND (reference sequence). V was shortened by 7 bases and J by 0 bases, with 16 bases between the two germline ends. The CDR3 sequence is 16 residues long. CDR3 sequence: CASKEDGSLSNQPQHF. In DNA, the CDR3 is TGTGCCAGTAAGGAAGACGGGTCTCTTAGCAATCAGCCCCAGCATTTT.

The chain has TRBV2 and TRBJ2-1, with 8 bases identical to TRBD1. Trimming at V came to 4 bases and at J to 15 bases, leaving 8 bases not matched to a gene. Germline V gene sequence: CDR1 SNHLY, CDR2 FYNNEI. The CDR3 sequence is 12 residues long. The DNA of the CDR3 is TGTGCCAGCAGTGGCGGTGGGGACAGGCGGTTCTTC. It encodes CASSGGGDRRFF. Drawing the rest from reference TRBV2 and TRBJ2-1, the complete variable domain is EPEVTQTPSHQVTQMGQEVILRCVPISNHLYFYWYRQILGQKVEFLVSFYNNEISEKSEIFDDQFSVERPDGSNFTLKIRSTKLEDSAMYFCASSGGGDRRFFGPGTRLTVL.

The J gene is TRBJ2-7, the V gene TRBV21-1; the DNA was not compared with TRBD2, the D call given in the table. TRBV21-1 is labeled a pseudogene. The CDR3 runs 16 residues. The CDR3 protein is CASSATGLADSYEQYF. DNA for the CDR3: TGTGCCAGCAGCGCGACGGGACTAGCGGACTCCTACGAGCAGTACTTC.

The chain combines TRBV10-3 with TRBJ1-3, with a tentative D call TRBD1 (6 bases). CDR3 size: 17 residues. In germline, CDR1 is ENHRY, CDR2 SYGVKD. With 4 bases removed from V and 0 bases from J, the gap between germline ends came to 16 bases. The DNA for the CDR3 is TGTGCCATCAGTGGCGAGGGGGGCAGTCCCTCTGGAAACACCATATATTTT. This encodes CAISGEGGSPSGNTIYF.

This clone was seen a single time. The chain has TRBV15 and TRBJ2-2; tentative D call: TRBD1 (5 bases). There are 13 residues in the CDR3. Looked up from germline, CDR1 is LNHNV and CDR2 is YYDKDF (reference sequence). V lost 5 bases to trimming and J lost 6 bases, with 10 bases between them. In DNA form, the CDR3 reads TGTGCCACCAGCCAATCAGGGCCCGGGGAGCTGTTTTTT. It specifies CATSQSGPGELFF.

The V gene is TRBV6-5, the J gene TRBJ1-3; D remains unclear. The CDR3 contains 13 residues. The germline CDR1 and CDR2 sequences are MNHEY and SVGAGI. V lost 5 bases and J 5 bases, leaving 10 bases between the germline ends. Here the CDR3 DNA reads TGTGCCAGCAGTCCTCCGGACCGAAACACCATATATTTT. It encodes CASSPPDRNTIYF.

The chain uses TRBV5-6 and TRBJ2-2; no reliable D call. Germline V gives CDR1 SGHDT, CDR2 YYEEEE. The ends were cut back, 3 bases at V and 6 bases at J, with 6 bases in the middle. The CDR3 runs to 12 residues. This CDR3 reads CASSWSSGELFF. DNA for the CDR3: TGTGCCAGCAGCTGGTCCTCCGGGGAGCTGTTTTTT. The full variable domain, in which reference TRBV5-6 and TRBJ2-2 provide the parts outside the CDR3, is DAGVTQSPTHLIKTRGQQVTLRCSPKSGHDTVSWYQQALGQGPQFIFQYYEEEERQRGNFPDRFSGHQFPNYSSELNVNALLLGDSALYLCASSWSSGELFFGEGSRLTVL.

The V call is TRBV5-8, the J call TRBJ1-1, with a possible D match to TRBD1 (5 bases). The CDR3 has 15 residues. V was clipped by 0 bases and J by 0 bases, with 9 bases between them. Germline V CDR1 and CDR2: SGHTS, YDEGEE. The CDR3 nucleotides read TGTGCCAGCAGCTTGGGGGGGACGGTGAACACTGAAGCTTTCTTT. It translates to CASSLGGTVNTEAFF.

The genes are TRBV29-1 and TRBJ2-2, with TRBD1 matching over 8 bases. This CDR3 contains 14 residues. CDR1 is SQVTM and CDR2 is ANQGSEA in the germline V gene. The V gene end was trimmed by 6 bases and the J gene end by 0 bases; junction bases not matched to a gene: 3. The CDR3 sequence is CSVAGGSNTGELFF. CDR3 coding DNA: TGCAGCGTGGCAGGGGGCTCGAACACCGGGGAGCTGTTTTTT.

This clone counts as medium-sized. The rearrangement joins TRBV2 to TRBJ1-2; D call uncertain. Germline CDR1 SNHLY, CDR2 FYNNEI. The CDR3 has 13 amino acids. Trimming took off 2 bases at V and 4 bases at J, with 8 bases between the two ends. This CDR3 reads CASSERTPYGYTF. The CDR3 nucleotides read TGTGCCAGCAGTGAACGGACCCCCTATGGCTACACCTTC.

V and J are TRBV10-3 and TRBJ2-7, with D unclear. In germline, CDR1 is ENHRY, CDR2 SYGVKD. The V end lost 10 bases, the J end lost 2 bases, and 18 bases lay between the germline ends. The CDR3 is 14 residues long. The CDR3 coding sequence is TGTGCCACCGGTCCCACGGACGGCCCCTACGAGCAGTACTTC. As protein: CATGPTDGPYEQYF.